These 13 T cell receptor beta chains were sequenced from one sample in a study of early T cells in non-severe SARS-CoV-2 infection (dated by TCRdb to about 2021). Library preparation used 5' RACE. Reads for this sample came from a NextSeq 500. TCRdb redid the processing of the public reads, applying fastp at Q25 and MiXCR, and retained in-frame beta chains. Every distinct CDR3 protein forms one entry, paired with its most common genes and DNA. The sample table contains over 45,000 distinct CDR3 sequences; only one count was recorded for about 10% of them. The ten largest account for 6.5% of the sample. The sample taken for sequencing was whole blood. Every receptor here comes from an adult who was a healthcare worker with PCR-confirmed SARS-CoV-2 infection or an uninfected control (not recorded which).

This clonotype was observed many times. In nucleotides, the CDR3 is TGTGCCAGCAGTTTTCGGGGTATTTTGAATTCACCCCTCCACTTT. Its protein is CASSFRGILNSPLHF. This chain links TRBV12-3 or TRBV12-4 with TRBJ1-6; D unresolved. CDR3 length equals 15 residues. V was shortened by 3 bases and J by 7 bases, with 13 bases between the two germline ends.

This clonotype came up a few times. J is TRBJ2-1 and V is TRBV6-5; D is perhaps TRBD2 (6 bases). Trimming stripped 2 bases from V and 10 bases from J, with 15 bases between. This CDR3 is built from 14 residues. In germline, CDR1 is MNHEY, CDR2 SVGAGI. In nucleotides, the CDR3 is TGTGCCAGCAGTTACCCTGGGACTCCAGGGGAGCAGTTCTTC. Protein sequence: CASSYPGTPGEQFF.

This clonotype was observed a few times. The rearrangement joins TRBV7-2 to TRBJ2-7, with 7 bases lining up with TRBD1. V lost 3 bases, J lost 2 bases, and 7 bases stayed unmatched. Germline values: CDR1 SGHTA, CDR2 FQGNSA. CDR3 size: 15 residues. The CDR3 nucleotides read TGTGCCAGCAGCTTCGACAGGGACCCTACCTACGAGCAGTACTTC. As protein: CASSFDRDPTYEQYF.

The chain joins TRBV7-2 to TRBJ2-5; 8 nucleotides match TRBD1. The CDR3 totals 14 residues. V dropped 0 bases and J dropped 12; count of bases not matched to a gene: 9. Germline V gives CDR1 SGHTA, CDR2 FQGNSA. The CDR3 region is CASSLARTGWGEYF. The CDR3 DNA follows: TGTGCCAGCAGCTTAGCCCGGACAGGGTGGGGCGAGTACTTC.

The V gene is TRBV9, the J gene TRBJ1-4; unclear D gene. V lost 3 bases to trimming and J lost 9 bases, with 18 bases between them. This CDR3 has 15 amino acids. Per the germline V gene, CDR1 is SGDLS and CDR2 is YYNGEE. The CDR3 coding sequence is TGTGCCAGCAGCGCCGCCCCCCGGATCGGACAAAAACTGTTTTTT. Protein product: CASSAAPRIGQKLFF.

The chain is built from TRBV4-1 and TRBJ1-5; D is uncertain. The V gene lost 0 bases and the J gene lost 7 bases, with 7 bases spanning the gap. Germline V gene data show CDR1 as MGHRA and CDR2 as YSYEKL. The CDR3 is made up of 13 amino acids. CDR3 amino acids: CASSQETWQPQHF. The CDR3 DNA reads TGCGCCAGCAGCCAAGAGACATGGCAGCCCCAGCATTTT.

This clonotype has a count of ten or more. The chain uses TRBV20-1 and TRBJ1-5, with D maybe TRBD1 (6 bases). The CDR3 extends over 15 amino acids. Looked up from germline, CDR1 is DFQATT and CDR2 is SNEGSKA (reference sequence). Trimming left V 1 base short and J 4 bases short, with 14 bases between. This CDR3 reads CSARAPGARNQPQHF. The CDR3 DNA is TGCAGTGCTAGAGCCCCGGGGGCAAGGAATCAGCCCCAGCATTTT.

This clonotype has more than one count but fewer than ten. The rearrangement uses TRBV7-2 and TRBJ2-1; 10 bases agree with TRBD2. The CDR3 has 14 residues. V gave up 5 bases and J gave up 6 bases; unmatched junction bases: 4. Germline loops: CDR1 SGHTA, CDR2 FQGNSA. The CDR3 coding sequence is TGTGCCAGCAGCCAGGGACTAGCGTTCAATGAGCAGTTCTTC. It encodes CASSQGLAFNEQFF.

This clonotype was detected many times. The V and J genes are TRBV6-1 and TRBJ1-1; D is undetermined. Between the trimmed V and J ends, which lost 1 base and 0 bases, there was a span of 12 bases. This CDR3 region has 16 residues. Germline V gene sequence: CDR1 MNHNS, CDR2 SASEGT. CDR3 DNA sequence: TGTGCCAGCAGTGAAGGTTGGAATGCTATGAACACTGAAGCTTTCTTT. Translated: CASSEGWNAMNTEAFF.

This clonotype was detected only a few times. The CDR3 reads CSARRGETQYF. The DNA for the CDR3 is TGCAGTGCTAGACGGGGAGAGACCCAGTACTTC. The chain carries TRBV20-1 and TRBJ2-5; D might be TRBD2 (5 bases). Germline V CDR1 and CDR2: DFQATT, SNEGSKA (reference sequence). The V gene lost 2 bases and the J gene lost 4 bases, with 5 bases spanning the gap. The CDR3 has 11 residues.

This clonotype was seen at least ten times. The chain carries TRBV12-3 or TRBV12-4 and TRBJ2-5, with D tentatively TRBD1 or TRBD2 (7 bases each). The CDR3 is 13 residues long. The V and J ends lost 6 bases and 5 bases respectively, with 13 bases between them. The DNA of the CDR3 is TGTGCCAGCAGCAACAGGGGAGGGGAGACCCAGTACTTC. Its protein product is CASSNRGGETQYF.

This clonotype was seen at least ten times. The gene calls are TRBV12-3 or TRBV12-4 and TRBJ1-3; D gene ambiguous. V was trimmed by 3 bases and J by 4 bases, leaving 7 bases between them. CDR3 length: 13 residues. CDR3 sequence: CASSFREGNTIYF. The DNA of the CDR3 is TGTGCCAGCAGTTTTCGCGAAGGAAACACCATATATTTT.

This clonotype has ten or more counts. This sequence joins TRBV20-1 and TRBJ2-2; D gene unclear. Germline CDR1 is DFQATT and CDR2 is SNEGSKA (reference sequence). The CDR3 contains 16 residues. V was pared by 0 bases and J by 5 bases, with 16 bases between. The CDR3 loop reads CSARDSRVGMTGELFF. The CDR3 DNA sequence: TGCAGTGCTAGAGATTCGCGTGTAGGGATGACCGGGGAGCTGTTTTTT.